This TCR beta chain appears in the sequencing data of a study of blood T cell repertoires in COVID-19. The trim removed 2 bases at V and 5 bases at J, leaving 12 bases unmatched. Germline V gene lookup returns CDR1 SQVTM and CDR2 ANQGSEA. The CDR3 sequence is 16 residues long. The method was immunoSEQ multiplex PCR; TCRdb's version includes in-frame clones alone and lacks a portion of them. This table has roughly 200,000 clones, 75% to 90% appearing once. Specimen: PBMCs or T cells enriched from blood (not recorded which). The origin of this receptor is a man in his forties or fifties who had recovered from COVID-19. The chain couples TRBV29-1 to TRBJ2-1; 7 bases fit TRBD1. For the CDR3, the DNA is TGCAGCGTTGAATTTCTGGGACAGAGGATAGACAATGAGCAGTTCTTC. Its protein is CSVEFLGQRIDNEQFF.